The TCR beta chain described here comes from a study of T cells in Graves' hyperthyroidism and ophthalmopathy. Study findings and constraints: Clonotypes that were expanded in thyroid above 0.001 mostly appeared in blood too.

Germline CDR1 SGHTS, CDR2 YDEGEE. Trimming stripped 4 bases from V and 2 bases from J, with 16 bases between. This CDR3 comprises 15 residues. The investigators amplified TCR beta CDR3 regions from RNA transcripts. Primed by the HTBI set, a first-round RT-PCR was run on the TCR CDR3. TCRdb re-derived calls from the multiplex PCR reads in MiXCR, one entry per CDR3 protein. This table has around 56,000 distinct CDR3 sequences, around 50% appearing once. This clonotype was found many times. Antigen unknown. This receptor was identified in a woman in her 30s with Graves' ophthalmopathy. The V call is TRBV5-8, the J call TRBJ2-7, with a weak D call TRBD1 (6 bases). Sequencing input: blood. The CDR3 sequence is CASSIGQSGAYEQYF. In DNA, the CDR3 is TGTGCCAGCAGCATCGGACAGTCAGGTGCCTACGAGCAGTACTTC.